The 10 T cell receptor beta chains presented below share a single source sample, sequenced in a study of T-cell memory formation after mild COVID-19. TCRdb re-derived calls from the 5' RACE reads in MiXCR, one entry per CDR3 protein. This table has roughly 400,000 distinct CDR3 sequences, roughly 15% appearing once. Sequencing was done on a sample of PBMCs or a T cell subset sorted from them (not recorded which). Source of these receptors: a man between 18 and 35 years old who had mild COVID-19 (a few samples of this study predate the infection). Cell type and time point are not known.

The J gene is TRBJ1-4, the V gene TRBV4-3, with 8 bases matching TRBD1. Germline assignment: CDR1 LGHNA and CDR2 YSLEER. Trimming took 0 bases from V and 7 from J; bases not matched to a gene: 1. The CDR3 loop spans 14 amino acids. The CDR3 nucleotides read TGCGCCAGCAGCCAAGAGGACAGGGCTGAAAAACTGTTTTTT. Amino acids: CASSQEDRAEKLFF.

In its sample, this clonotype was seen a few times. The J gene is TRBJ2-6, the V gene TRBV5-1, with unresolved D. CDR1 is SGHRS, CDR2 YFSETQ, per germline. The V end lost 0 bases, the J end lost 0 bases, and 7 bases lay between the germline ends. The CDR3 extends over 16 amino acids. The CDR3, as DNA: TGCGCCAGCAGCTTGGTAGGCACCTCTGGGGCCAACGTCCTGACTTTC. As protein: CASSLVGTSGANVLTF.

The chain employs TRBV5-1 and TRBJ1-2, with unresolved D. The CDR3 length is 13 residues. CDR1 and CDR2 (germline): SGHRS, YFSETQ. Deletions cut 2 bases from V and 6 bases from J, with 11 bases between. CDR3 sequence reads: CASSLAGNHGYTF. The CDR3 DNA reads TGCGCCAGCAGCTTAGCCGGGAACCATGGCTACACCTTC.

This clonotype has just a few counts. J is TRBJ2-7 and V is TRBV28, with a weak D call TRBD1 (5 bases). V lost 3 bases to trimming and J lost 4 bases, with 13 bases between them. CDR3 length: 14 residues. Germline-derived CDR1 and CDR2 are MDHEN and SYDVKM. The CDR3 loop reads CASSLQQAGYEQYF. The CDR3 nucleotides read TGTGCCAGCAGTTTGCAACAGGCTGGTTACGAGCAGTACTTC.

The chain couples TRBV6-5 to TRBJ2-1; unclear D gene. CDR3 length: 15 amino acids. The germline V and J ends were trimmed by 6 bases and 6 bases, with 18 bases remaining between them. Germline V gives CDR1 MNHEY, CDR2 SVGAGI. CDR3 sequence (DNA): TGTGCCAGCAGCTCCCCCCGGACGGTAGGCAATGAGCAGTTCTTC. Translating it yields CASSSPRTVGNEQFF.

The chain employs TRBV6-2 or TRBV6-3 and TRBJ2-2; 11 nucleotides agree with TRBD2. Germline CDR1 is MNHEY and CDR2 is SVGEGT. The J segment lost 4 bases and the V segment lost 0 bases, leaving 4 bases of the junction unmatched. This CDR3 has 17 residues. For the CDR3, the DNA is TGTGCCAGCAGTTACTCCGCTAGCGGGGGGATCACCGGGGAGCTGTTTTTT. Translated: CASSYSASGGITGELFF.

This clonotype was recorded a few times. The V gene is TRBV5-1, the J gene TRBJ2-7; 8 bases fit TRBD2. V shed 0 bases and J 3 bases; nucleotides not matched to a gene: 2. CDR3 size: 14 residues. Per the germline V gene, CDR1 is SGHRS and CDR2 is YFSETQ. The CDR3 protein is CASSLVGTSYEQYF. The CDR3 region has the DNA TGCGCCAGCAGCTTGGTCGGGACTAGCTACGAGCAGTACTTC.

In this sample, this clonotype turned up a few times. The rearrangement uses TRBV12-3 or TRBV12-4 and TRBJ1-1, with a possible D match to TRBD1 (5 bases). CDR3 length equals 12 residues. With 5 bases removed from V and 6 bases from J, the gap between germline ends came to 10 bases. The CDR3 DNA follows: TGTGCCAGCAGTATCCAGGGAGCTGAAGCTTTCTTT. Translation gives CASSIQGAEAFF.

This clonotype has just a few counts. The chain is built from TRBV28 and TRBJ2-3; 9 bases are a match to TRBD2. Germline CDR1 is MDHEN and CDR2 is SYDVKM. The length of the CDR3 is 15 residues. Trimming took 3 bases from V and 7 from J; bases not matched to a gene: 8. The CDR3 DNA is TGTGCCAGCAGTTTTTGGGCGGGGGGGCTAAATACGCAGTATTTT. It encodes CASSFWAGGLNTQYF.

This clonotype was counted between two and nine times. The rearrangement links TRBV20-1 to TRBJ1-1; D is perhaps TRBD1 (5 bases). Per germline, CDR1 DFQATT and CDR2 SNEGSKA (reference sequence). The CDR3 totals 12 residues. The V end was cut by 7 bases, the J end by 3 bases, with 12 bases between. CDR3 loop: CSVPGLYTEAFF. As DNA, the CDR3 is TGCAGTGTTCCAGGGTTGTACACTGAAGCTTTCTTT.